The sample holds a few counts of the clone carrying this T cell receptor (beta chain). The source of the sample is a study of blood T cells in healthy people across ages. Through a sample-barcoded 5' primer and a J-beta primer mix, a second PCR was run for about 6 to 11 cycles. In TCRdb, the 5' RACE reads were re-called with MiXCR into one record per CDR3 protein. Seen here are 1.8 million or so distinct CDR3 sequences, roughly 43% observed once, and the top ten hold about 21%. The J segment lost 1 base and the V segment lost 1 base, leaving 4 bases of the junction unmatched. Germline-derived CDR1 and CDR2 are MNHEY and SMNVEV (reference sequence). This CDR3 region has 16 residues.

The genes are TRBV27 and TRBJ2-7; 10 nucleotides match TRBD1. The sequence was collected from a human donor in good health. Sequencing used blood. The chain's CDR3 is CASSLYGTGVSYEQYF. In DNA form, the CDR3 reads TGTGCCAGCAGTTTATACGGGACAGGGGTTTCCTACGAGCAGTACTTC.